This TCR beta chain originates from a study of blood T cell repertoires in COVID-19. Study-wide context: The United States, Italy and Spain provided the acute and convalescent COVID-19 samples.

This clone was detected only once. Original processing methods: Reference gene primer amplification gave estimated nucleated cell counts. TCRdb's table, derived via immunoSEQ multiplex PCR, lists solely in-frame clones and lacks some. The V and J calls and the clone size are those of that table, but D and trimming were determined from the DNA. The table shows roughly 290,000 clones, with about 86% occurring only once. Germline V lookup: CDR1 MDHEN, CDR2 SYDVKM. This CDR3 contains 16 residues. The V end was cut by 5 bases, the J end by 4 bases, with 20 bases between. This TCR came from a person aged 65-85 years with COVID-19, enrolled during active disease. The chain is built from TRBV28 and TRBJ1-1, with D possibly TRBD1 on 5 matching bases. Sequencing used peripheral blood. CDR3 nucleotides: TGTGCCAGCAGTCCCCCTCCGGGGCCCGGGGGCACTGAAGCTTTCTTT. It codes for CASSPPPGPGGTEAFF. Complete variable domain (other parts from reference TRBV28 and TRBJ1-1): DVKVTQSSRYLVKRTGEKVFLECVQDMDHENMFWYRQDPGLGLRLIYFSYDVKMKEKGDIPEGYSVSREKKERFSLILESASTNQTSMYLCASSPPPGPGGTEAFFGQGTRLTVV.